This paragraph covers one TCR beta chain sequence. This clonotype has a handful of counts. There is no known antigen for this receptor. Per-nucleotide qualities are absent, and no much larger clonotype sits a single base away. Unfractionated whole blood was collected in Tempus Blood RNA tubes, and total RNA was extracted from that blood. Five healthy volunteers acted as controls for TCR sequencing and had blood drawn at day 0, 2 weeks and 6 weeks. This entry belongs to a study of human T cells and chemical hapten exposure (dated by TCRdb to the early 2020s). About the study as a whole: Libraries were pooled for sequencing, and per-sample TCR yields varied mainly because of small differences in library volumes within the pool. Each blood RNA sample was used to sequence both TCR alpha and TCR beta chains. This study followed changes in the peripheral blood TCR repertoire in vivo during primary and secondary sensitization of alopecia patients to the hapten diphenylcyclopropenone (DPC). The research as a whole found: Repeated subsampling changed both the strength of the expansion versus patch-test correlation and the threshold at which that correlation became significant. The number of TCRs above 1 in 1000 frequency did not change with DPC sensitization; there was no evidence of global repertoire structure alterations.

A distance of 18 bases separates the germline ends of V and J, which lose 0 bases and 9 bases respectively. The CDR1 and CDR2 encoded by the germline V gene (reference sequence) are DFQATT and SNEGSKA. Including cysteine and phenylalanine, the CDR3 has 15 amino acids. Here the CDR3 DNA is all that survives: 45 bases in frame from base 1. Libraries were prepared through 5' RACE. The run used an Illumina MiSeq. Library preparation attached unique molecular identifiers to individual cDNA molecules for quantitative, reproducible TCR counting. The original methods were these. Samples had a median of roughly 99,000 TCRs, with a range from 23,224 to 690,600. The Decombinator software suite was used to annotate V, J and CDR3 in the TCR reads. For the PS versus PT1 abundance plots, all samples were subsampled to the same number of TCRs (28,000). Expanded TCRs were defined as absent before sensitization and observed at least eight times at the 2-week time point. TCRdb reanalyzed the raw reads on its own, using fastp at Q25 for trimming and MiXCR for clone calling, and kept in-frame beta chains. Each entry merges the rows of one CDR3 protein and shows their most common DNA and genes. None of the V and J calls come from the authors' own analysis; TCRdb made them. The sample records 65,000 to 95,000 distinct CDR3 sequences, more than 7% of which are singletons. The biggest ten clones account for approximately 2.1% of the sample.

This TCR came from a male donor in good health. The sequence links TRBV20-1 to TRBJ2-1; TRBD2 could be the D gene, as 6 bases match. The DNA reads TGCAGTGCTAGAGATCCGCGGGGTACCCTTCGTGAGCAGTTCTTC. This yields the protein CSARDPRGTLREQFF.